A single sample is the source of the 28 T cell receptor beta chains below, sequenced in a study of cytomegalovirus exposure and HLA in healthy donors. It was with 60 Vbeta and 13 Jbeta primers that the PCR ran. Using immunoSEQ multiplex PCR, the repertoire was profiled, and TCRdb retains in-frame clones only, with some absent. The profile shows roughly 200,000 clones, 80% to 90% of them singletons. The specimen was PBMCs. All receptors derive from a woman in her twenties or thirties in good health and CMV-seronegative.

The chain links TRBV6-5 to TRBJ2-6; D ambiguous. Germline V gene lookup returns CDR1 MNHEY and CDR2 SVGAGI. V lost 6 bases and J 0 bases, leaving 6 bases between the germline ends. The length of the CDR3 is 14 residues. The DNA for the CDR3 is TGTGCCAGCAGCTCTAACTCTGGGGCCAACGTCCTGACTTTC. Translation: CASSSNSGANVLTF.

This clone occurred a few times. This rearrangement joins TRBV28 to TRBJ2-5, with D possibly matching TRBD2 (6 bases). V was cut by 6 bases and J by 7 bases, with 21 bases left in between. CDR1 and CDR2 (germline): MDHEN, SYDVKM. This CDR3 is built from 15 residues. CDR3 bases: TGTGCCAGCAGCCGACCGGGAAGCCTGCGGGGGACCCAGTACTTC. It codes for CASSRPGSLRGTQYF.

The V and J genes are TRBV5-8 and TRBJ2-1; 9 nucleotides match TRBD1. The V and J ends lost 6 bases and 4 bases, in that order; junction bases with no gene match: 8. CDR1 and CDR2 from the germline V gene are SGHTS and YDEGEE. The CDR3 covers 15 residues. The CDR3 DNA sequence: TGTGCCAGCATCCCCCAGGGACAGGGTTACAATGAGCAGTTCTTC. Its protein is CASIPQGQGYNEQFF. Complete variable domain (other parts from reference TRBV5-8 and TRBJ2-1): EAGVTQSPTHLIKTRGQQATLRCSPISGHTSVYWYQQALGLGLQFLLWYDEGEERNRGNFPPRFSGRQFPNYSSELNVNALELEDSALYLCASIPQGQGYNEQFFGPGTRLTVL.

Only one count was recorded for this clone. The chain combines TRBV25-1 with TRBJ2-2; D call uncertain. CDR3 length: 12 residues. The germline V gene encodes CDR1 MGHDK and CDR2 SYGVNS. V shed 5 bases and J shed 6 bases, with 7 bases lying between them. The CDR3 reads CASSSDAGELFF. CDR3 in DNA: TGTGCCAGCAGTTCAGATGCCGGGGAGCTGTTTTTT.

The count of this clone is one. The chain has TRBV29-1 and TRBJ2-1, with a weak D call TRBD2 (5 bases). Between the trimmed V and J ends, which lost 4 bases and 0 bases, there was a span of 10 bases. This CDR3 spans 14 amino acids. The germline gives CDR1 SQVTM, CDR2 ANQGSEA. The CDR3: CSVGTPPSYNEQFF. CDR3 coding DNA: TGCAGCGTTGGGACTCCGCCCTCCTACAATGAGCAGTTCTTC.

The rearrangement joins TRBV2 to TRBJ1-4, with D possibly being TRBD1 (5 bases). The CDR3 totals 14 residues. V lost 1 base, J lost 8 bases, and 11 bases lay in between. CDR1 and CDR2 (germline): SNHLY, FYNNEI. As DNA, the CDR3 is TGTGCCAGCAGTGAAGTGTCAGGGAGGGAAAAACTGTTTTTT. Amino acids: CASSEVSGREKLFF.

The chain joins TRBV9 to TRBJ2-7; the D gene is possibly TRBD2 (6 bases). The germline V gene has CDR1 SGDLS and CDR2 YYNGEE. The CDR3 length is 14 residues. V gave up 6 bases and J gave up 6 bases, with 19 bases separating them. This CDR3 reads CASIPPGTPLEQYF. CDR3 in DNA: TGTGCCAGCATCCCCCCCGGGACTCCCCTCGAGCAGTACTTC. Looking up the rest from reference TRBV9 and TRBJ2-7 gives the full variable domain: DSGVTQTPKHLITATGQRVTLRCSPRSGDLSVYWYQQSLDQGLQFLIQYYNGEERAKGNILERFSAQQFPDLHSELNLSSLELGDSALYFCASIPPGTPLEQYFGPGTRLTVT.

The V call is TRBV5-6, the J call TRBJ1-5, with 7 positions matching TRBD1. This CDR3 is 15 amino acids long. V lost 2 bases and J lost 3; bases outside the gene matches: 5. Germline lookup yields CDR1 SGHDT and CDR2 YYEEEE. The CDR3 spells CASSFDRAPNQPQHF. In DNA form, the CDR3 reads TGTGCCAGCAGCTTCGACAGGGCTCCCAATCAGCCCCAGCATTTT. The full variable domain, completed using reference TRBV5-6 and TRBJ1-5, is DAGVTQSPTHLIKTRGQQVTLRCSPKSGHDTVSWYQQALGQGPQFIFQYYEEEERQRGNFPDRFSGHQFPNYSSELNVNALLLGDSALYLCASSFDRAPNQPQHFGDGTRLSIL.

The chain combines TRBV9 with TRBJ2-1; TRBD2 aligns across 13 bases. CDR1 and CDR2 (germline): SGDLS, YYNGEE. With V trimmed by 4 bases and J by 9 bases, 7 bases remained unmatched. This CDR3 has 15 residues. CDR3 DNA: TGTGCCAGCAGCCCCACTAGCGGGGGGGCCATTGAGCAGTTCTTC. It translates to CASSPTSGGAIEQFF.

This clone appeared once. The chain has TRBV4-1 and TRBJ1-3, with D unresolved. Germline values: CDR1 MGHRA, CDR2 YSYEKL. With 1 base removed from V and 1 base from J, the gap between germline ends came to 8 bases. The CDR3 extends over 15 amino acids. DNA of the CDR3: TGCGCCAGCAGCCAAGGGGAGATTTCTGGAAACACCATATATTTT. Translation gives CASSQGEISGNTIYF.

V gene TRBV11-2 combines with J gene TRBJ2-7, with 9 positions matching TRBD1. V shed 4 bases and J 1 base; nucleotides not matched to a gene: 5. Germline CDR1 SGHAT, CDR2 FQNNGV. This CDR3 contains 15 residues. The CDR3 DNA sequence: TGTGCCAGCAGCTCGGGGACAGGGAGATCCTACGAGCAGTACTTC. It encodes CASSSGTGRSYEQYF. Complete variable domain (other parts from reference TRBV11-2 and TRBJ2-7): EAGVAQSPRYKIIEKRQSVAFWCNPISGHATLYWYQQILGQGPKLLIQFQNNGVVDDSQLPKDRFSAERLKGVDSTLKIQPAKLEDSAVYLCASSSGTGRSYEQYFGPGTRLTVT.

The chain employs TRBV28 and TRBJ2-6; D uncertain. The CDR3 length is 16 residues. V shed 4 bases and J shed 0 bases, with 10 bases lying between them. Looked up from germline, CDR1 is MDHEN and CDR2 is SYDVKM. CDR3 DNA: TGTGCCAGCAGTTCCCTTATTATCTCTGGGGCCAACGTCCTGACTTTC. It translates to CASSSLIISGANVLTF.

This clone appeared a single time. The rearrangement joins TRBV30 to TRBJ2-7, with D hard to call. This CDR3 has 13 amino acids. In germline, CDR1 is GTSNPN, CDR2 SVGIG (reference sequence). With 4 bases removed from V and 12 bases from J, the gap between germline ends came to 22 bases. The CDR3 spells CAWTAGLTTNLYF. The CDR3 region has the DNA TGTGCCTGGACCGCTGGCCTCACTACGAATCTGTACTTC.

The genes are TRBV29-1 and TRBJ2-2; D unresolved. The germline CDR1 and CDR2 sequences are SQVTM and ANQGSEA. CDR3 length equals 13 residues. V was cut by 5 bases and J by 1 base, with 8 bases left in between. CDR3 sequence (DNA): TGCAGCGTTCAGTACCTGAACACCGGGGAGCTGTTTTTT. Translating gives CSVQYLNTGELFF.

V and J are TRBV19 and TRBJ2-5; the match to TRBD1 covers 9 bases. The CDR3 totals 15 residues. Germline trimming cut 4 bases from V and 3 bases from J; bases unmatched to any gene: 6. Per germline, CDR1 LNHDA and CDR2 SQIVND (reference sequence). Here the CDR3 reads CASSTPRTGEETQYF. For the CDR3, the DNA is TGTGCCAGTAGTACCCCCCGGACAGGGGAAGAGACCCAGTACTTC. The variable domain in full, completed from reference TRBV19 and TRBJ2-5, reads DGGITQSPKYLFRKEGQNVTLSCEQNLNHDAMYWYRQDPGQGLRLIYYSQIVNDFQKGDIAEGYSVSREKKESFPLTVTSAQKNPTAFYLCASSTPRTGEETQYFGPGTRLLVL.

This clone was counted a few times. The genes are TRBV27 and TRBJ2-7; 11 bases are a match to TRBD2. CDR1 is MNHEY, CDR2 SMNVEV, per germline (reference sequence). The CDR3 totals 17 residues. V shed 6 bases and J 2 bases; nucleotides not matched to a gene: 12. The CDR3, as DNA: TGTGCCAGCAGCCGGAGGACTAGCGGGTCTACCCCCTACGAGCAGTACTTC. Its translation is CASSRRTSGSTPYEQYF.

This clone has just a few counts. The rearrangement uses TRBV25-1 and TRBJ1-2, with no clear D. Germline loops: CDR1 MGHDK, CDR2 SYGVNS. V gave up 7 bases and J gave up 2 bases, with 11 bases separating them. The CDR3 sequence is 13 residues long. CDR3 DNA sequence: TGTGCCAGCACCACCGTCAGAAACTATGGCTACACCTTC. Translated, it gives CASTTVRNYGYTF.

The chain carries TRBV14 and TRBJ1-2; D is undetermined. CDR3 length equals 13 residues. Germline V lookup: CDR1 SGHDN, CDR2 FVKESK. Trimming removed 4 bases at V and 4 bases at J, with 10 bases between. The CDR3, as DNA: TGTGCCAGCAGCCTGACGGGTGCCTATGGCTACACCTTC. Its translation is CASSLTGAYGYTF.

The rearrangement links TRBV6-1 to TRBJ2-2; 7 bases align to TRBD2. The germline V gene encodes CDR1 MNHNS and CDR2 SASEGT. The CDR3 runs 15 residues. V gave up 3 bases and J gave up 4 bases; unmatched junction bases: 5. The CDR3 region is CASSEGLAATGELFF. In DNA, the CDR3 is TGTGCCAGCAGTGAGGGCCTAGCGGCCACCGGGGAGCTGTTTTTT.

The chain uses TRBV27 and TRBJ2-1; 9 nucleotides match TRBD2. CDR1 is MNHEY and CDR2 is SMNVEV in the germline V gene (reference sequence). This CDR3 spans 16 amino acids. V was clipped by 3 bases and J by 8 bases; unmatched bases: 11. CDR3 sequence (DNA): TGTGCCAGCAGTTTTTCGGTGCGGGGGGGCCGGGATGAGCAGTTCTTC. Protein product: CASSFSVRGGRDEQFF.

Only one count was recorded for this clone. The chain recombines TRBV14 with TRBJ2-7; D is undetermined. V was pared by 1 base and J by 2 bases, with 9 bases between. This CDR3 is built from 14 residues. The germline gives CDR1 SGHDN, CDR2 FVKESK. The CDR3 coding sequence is TGTGCCAGCAGCCAAGGGCGGTTCCCCTACGAGCAGTACTTC. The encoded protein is CASSQGRFPYEQYF.

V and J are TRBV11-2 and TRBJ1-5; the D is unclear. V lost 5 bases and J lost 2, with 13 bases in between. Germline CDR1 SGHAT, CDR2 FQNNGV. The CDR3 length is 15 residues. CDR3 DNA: TGTGCCAGCAGCGAGGACTCGGCTGGCAATCAGCCCCAGCATTTT. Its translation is CASSEDSAGNQPQHF.

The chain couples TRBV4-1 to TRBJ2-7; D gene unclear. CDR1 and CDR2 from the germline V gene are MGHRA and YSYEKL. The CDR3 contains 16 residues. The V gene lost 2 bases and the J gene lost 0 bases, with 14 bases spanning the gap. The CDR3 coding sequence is TGCGCCAGCAGCCAAAACGTTAGATCCCGCTCCTACGAGCAGTACTTC. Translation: CASSQNVRSRSYEQYF.

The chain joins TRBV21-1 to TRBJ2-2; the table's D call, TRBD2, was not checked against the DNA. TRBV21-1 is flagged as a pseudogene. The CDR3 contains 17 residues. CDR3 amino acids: CASSKVLVRGGLGELFF. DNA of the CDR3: TGTGCCAGCAGCAAAGTCCTCGTTAGGGGAGGGCTCGGGGAGCTGTTTTTT.

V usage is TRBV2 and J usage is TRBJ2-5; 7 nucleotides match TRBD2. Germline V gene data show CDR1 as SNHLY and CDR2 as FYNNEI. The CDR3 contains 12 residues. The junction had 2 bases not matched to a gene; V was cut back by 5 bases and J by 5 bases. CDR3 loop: CASSFGGETQYF. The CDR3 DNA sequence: TGTGCCAGCAGTTTCGGGGGGGAGACCCAGTACTTC.

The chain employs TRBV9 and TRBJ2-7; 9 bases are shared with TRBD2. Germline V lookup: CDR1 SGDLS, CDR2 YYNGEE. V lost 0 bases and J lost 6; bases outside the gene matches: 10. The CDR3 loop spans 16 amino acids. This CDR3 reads CASSVDGAGGRGEQYF. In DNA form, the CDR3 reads TGTGCCAGCAGCGTAGACGGAGCGGGAGGCCGGGGCGAGCAGTACTTC.

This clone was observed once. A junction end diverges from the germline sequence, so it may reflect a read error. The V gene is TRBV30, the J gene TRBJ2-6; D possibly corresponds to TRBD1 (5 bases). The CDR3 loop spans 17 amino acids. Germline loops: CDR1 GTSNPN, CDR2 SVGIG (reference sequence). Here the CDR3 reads CAWSGRLDPSGANVPTF. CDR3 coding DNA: TGTGCCTGGAGTGGTCGACTGGACCCCTCTGGGGCCAACGTCCCGACTTTC.

As DNA, the CDR3 is TGTGCCAGCAGGACAGGGGTAGGGACCGGGGAGCTGTTTTTT. Protein: CASRTGVGTGELFF. The V call is TRBV2, the J call TRBJ2-2; TRBD1 matches at 8 bases. Trimming at V came to 6 bases and at J to 5 bases, leaving 5 bases not matched to a gene. CDR3 length: 14 amino acids. The germline V gene encodes CDR1 SNHLY and CDR2 FYNNEI.